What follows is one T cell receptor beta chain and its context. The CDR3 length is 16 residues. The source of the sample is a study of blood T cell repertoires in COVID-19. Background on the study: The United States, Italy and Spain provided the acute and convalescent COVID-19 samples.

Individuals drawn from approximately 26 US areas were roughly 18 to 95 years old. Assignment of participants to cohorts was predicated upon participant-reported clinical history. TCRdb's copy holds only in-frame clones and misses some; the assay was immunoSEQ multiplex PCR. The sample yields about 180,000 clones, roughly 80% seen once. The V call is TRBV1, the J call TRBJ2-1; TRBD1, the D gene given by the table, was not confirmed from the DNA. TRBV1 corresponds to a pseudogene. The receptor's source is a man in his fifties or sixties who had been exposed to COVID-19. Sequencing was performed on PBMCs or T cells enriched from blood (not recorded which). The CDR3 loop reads CTSSSHITAPYNEQFF. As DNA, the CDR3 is TGCACCAGCAGCAGCCACATCACAGCCCCCTACAATGAGCAGTTCTTC.